This T cell receptor beta chain stems from a study of T-cell reconstitution after alpha-beta-depleted transplantation in children. Worth noting for this clonotype: Its antigen is unknown. A much bigger clone sits one base away, suggesting this may be a read error.

Preparing the TCRbeta library involved the use of unique molecular identifiers. A single record per CDR3 protein comes from TCRdb applying MiXCR to the PCR reads. The data hold approximately 980,000 distinct CDR3 sequences, with roughly 29% observed a single time. Points from the study as a whole: Once a year had passed after transplant, T-cell counts and diversity came mostly from newly produced T cells. Some patients showed high day-60 TCRbeta diversity, which derived from surviving recipient T cells and thymic progenitors. Reportedly, only several hundred clones from non-depleted graft cells drove alpha-beta T-cell counts at about two months.

The TCR sequence derives from a boy younger than two who had a stem cell transplant for SCID, so the T cells may come from the graft donor. This sample comprised PBMCs, mostly from graft donor cells, obtained 360 days after TCRalphabeta/CD19-depleted stem cell transplant.

This CDR3 reads CASSPVLAGIYNEEFF. CDR3 coding DNA: TGTGCCAGCAGCCCCGTACTAGCGGGGATATACAATGAGGAGTTCTTC. The V call is TRBV12-3 or TRBV12-4, the J call TRBJ2-1; 10 positions match TRBD2. The CDR3 runs 16 residues.